This TCR beta chain appears in the sequencing data of a study of post-analysis software for immune sequencing data. The authors incorporated unique molecular identifiers into the TCR beta cDNA libraries. Via MiXCR, TCRdb re-called the PCR reads, giving one row per CDR3 protein. This table has under 900,000 distinct CDR3 sequences, about 57% appearing once. Study-wide results and caveats: Included in a set of about 5 TRBV segments more frequent in patients than controls were TRBV5-6, TRBV5-1 and TRBV20-1.

Germline CDR1 and CDR2: MNHNS and SASEGT. The CDR3 consists of 15 residues. Trimming left V 3 bases short and J 1 base short, with 12 bases between. Regarding this clonotype: What it binds is not known.

This TCR was sampled from a girl aged 5 to 17 with multiple sclerosis. The sample taken for sequencing was blood. V gene TRBV6-1 combines with J gene TRBJ1-1, with a possible D match to TRBD1 (5 bases). CDR3 bases: TGTGCCAGCAGTGACCTGGGGGTGAGGAACACTGAAGCTTTCTTT. Translation gives CASSDLGVRNTEAFF.